This T cell receptor beta chain was found in a study of T cell changes during pregnancy in multiple sclerosis (dated by TCRdb to about 2019). For the study in its entirety: The study looked at changes in the T cell repertoire across pregnancy in women with multiple sclerosis.

The method behind the library was the immunoSEQ multiplex PCR assay. TCRdb limited this immuneACCESS table to in-frame rearrangements with V and J called. A share of clones is missing; checked studies link under half to unresolved V genes, and the rest is unexplained. For this sample the table gives 100,000 to 130,000 clones, of which around 92% were detected only once. Less than 0.9% of the sample belongs to the ten largest clones. Regarding this clone: The target of this receptor is not known. Base qualities are missing; no much larger clone stands one base away. Other DNA sequences in this sample translate to the same CDR3.

Specimen: peripheral blood, collected in the third trimester of pregnancy. This sequence was found in a female donor in good health, enrolled as a control in a pregnancy study.

The nucleotide sequence reads as follows: TGTGCCAGCAGCGTAGGAGGGGGGGCATACAATGAGCAGTTCTTC. This encodes CASSVGGGAYNEQFF. The chain is assembled from TRBV9 and TRBJ2-1; TRBD2 is a weak D gene call, 7 bases matching. Based on the germline V gene, the CDR1 and CDR2 sequences are SGDLS and YYNGEE. Counted from cysteine to phenylalanine, this CDR3 has 15 amino acids. The entry retains the CDR3 DNA only, 45 bases that are in frame from base 1. V and J are truncated by 0 bases and 4 bases respectively, leaving an intervening sequence of 11 bases.